This T cell receptor beta chain was found in a study of T cells in Graves' hyperthyroidism and ophthalmopathy. Amplified TCR beta CDR3 regions came from RNA transcripts. First-round RT-PCR with HTBI primers amplified the TCR CDR3 region. MiXCR was run by TCRdb on the multiplex PCR reads, yielding one entry per CDR3 protein. The repertoire consists of over 450,000 distinct CDR3 sequences, with 15% to 20% occurring once and the leading ten covering 17%. The sample holds many counts of this clonotype. Germline assignment: CDR1 MDHEN and CDR2 SYDVKM. This CDR3 region has 15 residues. The V end lost 2 bases, the J end lost 4 bases, and 12 bases lay between the germline ends.

The V gene is TRBV28, the J gene TRBJ2-1, with a weak D call TRBD2 (6 bases). This TCR was sampled from a young woman with Graves' ophthalmopathy. Sample: blood. CDR3 coding DNA: TGTGCCAGCAGTTTAAGCGGGCGCCTTTACAATGAGCAGTTCTTC. Encoded protein: CASSLSGRLYNEQFF.